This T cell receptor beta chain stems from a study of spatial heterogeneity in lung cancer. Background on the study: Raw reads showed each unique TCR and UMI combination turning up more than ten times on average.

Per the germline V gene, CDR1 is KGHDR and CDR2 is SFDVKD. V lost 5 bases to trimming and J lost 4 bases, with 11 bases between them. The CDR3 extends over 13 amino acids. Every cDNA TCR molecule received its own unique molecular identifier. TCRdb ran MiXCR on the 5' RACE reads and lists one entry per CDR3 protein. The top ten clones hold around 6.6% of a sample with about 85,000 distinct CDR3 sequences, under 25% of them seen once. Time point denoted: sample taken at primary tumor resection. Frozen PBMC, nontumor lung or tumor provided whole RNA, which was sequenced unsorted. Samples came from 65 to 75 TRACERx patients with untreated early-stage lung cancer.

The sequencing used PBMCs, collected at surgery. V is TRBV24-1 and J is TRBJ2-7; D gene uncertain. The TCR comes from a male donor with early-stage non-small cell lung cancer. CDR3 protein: CATSGVDLYEQYF. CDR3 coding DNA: TGTGCCACCAGTGGAGTAGACCTGTACGAGCAGTACTTC.